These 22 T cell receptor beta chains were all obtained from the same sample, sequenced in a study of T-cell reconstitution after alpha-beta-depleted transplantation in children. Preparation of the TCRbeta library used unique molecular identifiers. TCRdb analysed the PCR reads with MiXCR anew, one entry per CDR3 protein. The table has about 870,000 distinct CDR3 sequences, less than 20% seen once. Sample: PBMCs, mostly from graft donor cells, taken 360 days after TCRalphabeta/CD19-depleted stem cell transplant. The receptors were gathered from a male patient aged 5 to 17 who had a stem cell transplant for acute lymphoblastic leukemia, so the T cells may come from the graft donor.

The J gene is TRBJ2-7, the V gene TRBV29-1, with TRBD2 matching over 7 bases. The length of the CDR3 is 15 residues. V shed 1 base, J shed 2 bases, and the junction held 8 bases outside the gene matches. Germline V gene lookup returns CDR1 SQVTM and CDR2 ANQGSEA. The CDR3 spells CSVEGGSLTAYEQYF. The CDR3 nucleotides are TGCAGCGTTGAAGGCGGGAGCCTGACGGCCTACGAGCAGTACTTC.

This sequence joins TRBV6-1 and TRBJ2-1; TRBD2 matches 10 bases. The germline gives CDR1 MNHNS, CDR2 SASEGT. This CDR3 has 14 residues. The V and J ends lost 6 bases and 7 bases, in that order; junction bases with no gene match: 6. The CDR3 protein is CASSSSGSGNEQFF. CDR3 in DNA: TGTGCCAGCAGCTCTAGCGGGAGCGGGAATGAGCAGTTCTTC.

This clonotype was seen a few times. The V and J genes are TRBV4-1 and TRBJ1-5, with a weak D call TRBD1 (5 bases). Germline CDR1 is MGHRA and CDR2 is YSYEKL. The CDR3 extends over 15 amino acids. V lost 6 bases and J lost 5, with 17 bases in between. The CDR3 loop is CASSRITGGDQPQHF. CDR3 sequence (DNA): TGCGCCAGCAGTCGTATCACGGGGGGGGATCAGCCCCAGCATTTT.

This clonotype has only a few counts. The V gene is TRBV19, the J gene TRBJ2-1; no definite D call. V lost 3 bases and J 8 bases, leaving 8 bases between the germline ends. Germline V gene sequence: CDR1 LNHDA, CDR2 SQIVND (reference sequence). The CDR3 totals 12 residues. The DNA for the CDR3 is TGTGCCAGTAGTATCCGGGCGGATGAGCAGTTCTTC. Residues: CASSIRADEQFF.

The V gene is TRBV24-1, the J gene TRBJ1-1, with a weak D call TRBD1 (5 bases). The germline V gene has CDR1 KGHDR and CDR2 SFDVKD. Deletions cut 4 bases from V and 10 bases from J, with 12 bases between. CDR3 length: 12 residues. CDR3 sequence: CATSDPRGLAFF. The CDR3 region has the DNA TGTGCCACCAGTGACCCACGGGGCTTAGCTTTCTTT.

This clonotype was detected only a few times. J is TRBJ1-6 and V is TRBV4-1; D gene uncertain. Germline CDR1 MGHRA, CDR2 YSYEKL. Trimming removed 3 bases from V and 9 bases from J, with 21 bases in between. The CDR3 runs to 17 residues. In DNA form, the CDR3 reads TGCGCCAGCAGCCACGTCCGGACTTTCACTAGGGTTTCACCCCTCCACTTT. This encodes CASSHVRTFTRVSPLHF.

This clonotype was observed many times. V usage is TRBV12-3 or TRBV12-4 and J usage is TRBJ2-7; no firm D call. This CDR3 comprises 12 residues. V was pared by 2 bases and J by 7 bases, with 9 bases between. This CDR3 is CASSLLELEQYF. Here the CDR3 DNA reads TGTGCCAGCAGTTTACTGGAGCTTGAGCAGTACTTC.

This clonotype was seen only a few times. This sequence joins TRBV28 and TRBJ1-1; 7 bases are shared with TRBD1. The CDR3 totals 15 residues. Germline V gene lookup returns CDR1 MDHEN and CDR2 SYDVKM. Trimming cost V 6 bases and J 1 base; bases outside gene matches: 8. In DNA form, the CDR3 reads TGTGCCAGCAGAAGACAGGGACCTCAGAACACTGAAGCTTTCTTT. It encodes CASRRQGPQNTEAFF.

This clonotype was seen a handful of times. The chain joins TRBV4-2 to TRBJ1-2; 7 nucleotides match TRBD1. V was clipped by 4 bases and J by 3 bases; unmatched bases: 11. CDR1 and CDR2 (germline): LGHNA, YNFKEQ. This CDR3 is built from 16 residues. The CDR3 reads CASSPGFVGGDYGYTF. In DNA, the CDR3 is TGTGCCAGCAGCCCCGGGTTCGTAGGGGGCGACTATGGCTACACCTTC.

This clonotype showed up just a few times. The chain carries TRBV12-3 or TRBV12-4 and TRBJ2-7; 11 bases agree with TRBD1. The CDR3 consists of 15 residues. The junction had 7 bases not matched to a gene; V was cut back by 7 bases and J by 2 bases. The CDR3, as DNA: TGTGCCAGCACCTCGGGGGACAGGGGGACCTACGAGCAGTACTTC. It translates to CASTSGDRGTYEQYF.

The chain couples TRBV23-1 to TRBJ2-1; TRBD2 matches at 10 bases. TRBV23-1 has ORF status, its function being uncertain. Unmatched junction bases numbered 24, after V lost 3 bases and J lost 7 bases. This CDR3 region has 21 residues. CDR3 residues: CASSQSPGDSGRTLDENEQFF. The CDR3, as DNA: TGCGCCAGCAGTCAGAGCCCCGGAGATAGCGGGAGGACCCTCGATGAGAATGAGCAGTTCTTC.

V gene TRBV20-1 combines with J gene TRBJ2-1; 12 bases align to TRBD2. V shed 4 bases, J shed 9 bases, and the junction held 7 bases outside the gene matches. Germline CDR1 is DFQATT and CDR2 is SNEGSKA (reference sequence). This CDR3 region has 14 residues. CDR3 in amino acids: CSAITSGRFGEQFF. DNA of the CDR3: TGCAGTGCTATCACTAGCGGGAGGTTTGGTGAGCAGTTCTTC.

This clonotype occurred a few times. The CDR3 coding sequence is TGTGCCAGCAGCTACGGACTAGCGGGAGCACTAGGCGAGCAGTACTTC. As protein: CASSYGLAGALGEQYF. This rearrangement joins TRBV7-2 to TRBJ2-7; 13 positions match TRBD2. The V and J ends lost 4 bases and 6 bases, in that order; junction bases with no gene match: 9. The CDR3 totals 16 residues. Germline-derived CDR1 and CDR2 are SGHTA and FQGNSA.

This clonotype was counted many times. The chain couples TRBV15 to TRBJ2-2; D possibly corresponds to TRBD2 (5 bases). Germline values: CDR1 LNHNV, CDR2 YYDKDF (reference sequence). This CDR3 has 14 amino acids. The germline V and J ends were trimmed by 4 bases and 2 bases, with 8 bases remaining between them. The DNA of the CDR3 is TGTGCCACCAGCAATCGGGGTAACACCGGGGAGCTGTTTTTT. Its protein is CATSNRGNTGELFF.

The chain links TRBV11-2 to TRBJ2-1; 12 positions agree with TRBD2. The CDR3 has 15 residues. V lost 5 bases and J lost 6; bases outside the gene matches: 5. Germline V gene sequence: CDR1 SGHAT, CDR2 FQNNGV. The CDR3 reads CASSTGTSGFNEQFF. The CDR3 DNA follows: TGTGCCAGCAGCACCGGGACTAGCGGGTTCAATGAGCAGTTCTTC.

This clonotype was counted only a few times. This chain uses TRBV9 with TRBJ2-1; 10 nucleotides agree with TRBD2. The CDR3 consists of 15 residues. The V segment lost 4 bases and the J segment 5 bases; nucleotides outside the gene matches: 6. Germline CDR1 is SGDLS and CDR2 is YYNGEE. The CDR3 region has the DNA TGTGCCAGCAGCCCTAGCGGGAGTCCCCACAATGAGCAGTTCTTC. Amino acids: CASSPSGSPHNEQFF.

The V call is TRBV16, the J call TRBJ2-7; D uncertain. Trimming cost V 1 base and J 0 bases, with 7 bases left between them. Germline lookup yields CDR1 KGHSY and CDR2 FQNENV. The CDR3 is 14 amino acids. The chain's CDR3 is CASSQWKDSYEQYF. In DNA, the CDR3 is TGTGCCAGCAGCCAATGGAAAGACTCCTACGAGCAGTACTTC.

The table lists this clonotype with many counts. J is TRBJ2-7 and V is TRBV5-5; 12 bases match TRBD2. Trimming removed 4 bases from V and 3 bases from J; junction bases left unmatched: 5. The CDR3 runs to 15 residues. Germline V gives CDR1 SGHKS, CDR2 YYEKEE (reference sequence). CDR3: CASSITSGRIYEQYF. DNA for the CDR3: TGTGCCAGCAGCATCACTAGCGGGAGGATCTACGAGCAGTACTTC.

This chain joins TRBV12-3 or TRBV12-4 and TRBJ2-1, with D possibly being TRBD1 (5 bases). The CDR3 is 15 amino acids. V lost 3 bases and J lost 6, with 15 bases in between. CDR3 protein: CASSFRQGILNEQFF. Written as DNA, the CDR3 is TGTGCCAGCAGTTTTCGGCAGGGAATCCTCAATGAGCAGTTCTTC.

Written as DNA, the CDR3 is TGCGCCAGCAGCGACGCGCACGCAGATACGCAGTATTTT. It codes for CASSDAHADTQYF. The J gene is TRBJ2-3, the V gene TRBV5-1; D unresolved. Germline values: CDR1 SGHRS, CDR2 YFSETQ. V was cut by 4 bases and J by 4 bases, with 10 bases left in between. The CDR3 runs 13 residues.

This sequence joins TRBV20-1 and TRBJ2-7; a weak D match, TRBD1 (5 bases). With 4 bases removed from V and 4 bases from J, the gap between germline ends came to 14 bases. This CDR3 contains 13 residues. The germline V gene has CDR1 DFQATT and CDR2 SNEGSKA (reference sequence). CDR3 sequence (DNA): TGCAGTGCTAACCCCTCAAGGGGTTACGAGCAGTACTTC. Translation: CSANPSRGYEQYF.

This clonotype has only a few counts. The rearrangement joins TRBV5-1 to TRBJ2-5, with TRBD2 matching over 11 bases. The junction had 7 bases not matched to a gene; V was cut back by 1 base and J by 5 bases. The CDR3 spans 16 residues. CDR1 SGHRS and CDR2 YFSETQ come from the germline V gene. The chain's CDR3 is CASSLSLAGELETQYF. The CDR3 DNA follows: TGCGCCAGCAGCTTGTCACTAGCGGGGGAATTGGAGACCCAGTACTTC.